This T cell receptor beta chain was retrieved from a study of identical twins. From germline, CDR1 is SEHNR and CDR2 FQNEAQ (reference sequence). The CDR3 length is 15 residues. V dropped 6 bases and J dropped 5 bases, with 16 bases sitting between them. Via MiXCR, TCRdb re-called the 5' RACE reads, giving one row per CDR3 protein. The data show 450,000 or so distinct CDR3 sequences, around 24% seen once. This sample also appeared in a second study, on T cells expressing NK-cell markers. That work states: Researchers got TCR beta repertoires out of sorted CD3+CD56+NKG2C+, CD3+CD56+NKG2C- and CD3+CD56-NKG2C+ T cells. Also leading the CD3+CD56-NKG2C+ fraction in a few donors were these clonotypes.

This clonotype was sampled from a woman aged 18 to 35 in good health. The rearrangement joins TRBV7-9 to TRBJ1-4; D call uncertain. The specimen sequenced was CD4+ T cells sorted from blood. CDR3 region: CASRGRTDLNEKLFF. The CDR3 nucleotides are TGTGCCAGCAGGGGCCGGACTGATCTCAATGAAAAACTGTTTTTT. Together with reference TRBV7-9 and TRBJ1-4, the CDR3 gives the full variable domain: DTGVSQNPRHKITKRGQNVTFRCDPISEHNRLYWYRQTLGQGPEFLTYFQNEAQLEKSRLLSDRFSAERPKGSFSTLEIQRTEQGDSAMYLCASRGRTDLNEKLFFGSGTQLSVL.